This TCR beta chain comes out of a study of PD-L1 blockade in urothelial cancer. Overall study: Male sex and bladder-origin urothelial cancer characterized twenty-five of the 29 patients. Blood samples had a median of 141,255 T cells, 80,000 to 100,000 unique TCRs, and clonality approximately 0.086.

As to time point: pretreatment peripheral blood. The V and J ends lost 7 bases and 5 bases respectively, with 18 bases between them. Germline V gene data show CDR1 as SGDLS and CDR2 as YYNGEE. This CDR3 comprises 14 residues. This clone came up a few times. The assay was immunoSEQ multiplex PCR, and TCRdb's table has in-frame clones only and misses some. The repertoire holds approximately 50,000 clones, with around four fifths as singletons. The sample consisted of PBMCs, taken around atezolizumab (anti-PD-L1) treatment. The TCR sequence derives from a man over 45 with urothelial cancer. The V gene is TRBV9, the J gene TRBJ2-5; TRBD2 might be the D (7 bases). DNA of the CDR3: TGTGCCAGCGCCAAAACACAGGGAGGGGAGACCCAGTACTTC. This encodes CASAKTQGGETQYF.